This T cell receptor beta chain was recovered during a study of monozygotic twins with inflammatory bowel disease. This CDR3 has 14 residues. The V gene's germline CDR1 is SEHNR and CDR2 FQNEAQ (reference sequence). TCRdb re-called the 5' RACE reads and catalogs CDR3 proteins one per entry, DNA excluded. This sample contains roughly 300,000 distinct CDR3 sequences. The sample taken for sequencing was blood. The chain joins TRBV7-9 to TRBJ2-3; there is no DNA to check the TCRdb D call of TRBD2. The receptor was derived from a human donor with ulcerative colitis or Crohn's disease, or a healthy co-twin of an affected twin (not recorded which). CDR3 amino acids: CASSTLAEGDTQYF.